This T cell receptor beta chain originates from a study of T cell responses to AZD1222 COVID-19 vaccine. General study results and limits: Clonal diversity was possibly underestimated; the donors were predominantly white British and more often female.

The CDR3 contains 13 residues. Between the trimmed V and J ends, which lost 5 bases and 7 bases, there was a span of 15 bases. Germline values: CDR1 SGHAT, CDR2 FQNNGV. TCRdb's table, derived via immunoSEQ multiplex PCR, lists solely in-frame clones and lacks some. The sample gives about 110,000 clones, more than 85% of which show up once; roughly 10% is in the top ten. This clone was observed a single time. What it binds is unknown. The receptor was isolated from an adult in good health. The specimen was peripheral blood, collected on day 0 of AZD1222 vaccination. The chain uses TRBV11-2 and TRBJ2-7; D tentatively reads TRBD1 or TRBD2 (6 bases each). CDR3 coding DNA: TGTGCCAGCAGCCTAAGTCAAGGGGGGGAGCAGTACTTC. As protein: CASSLSQGGEQYF.